This is a list of T cell receptor beta chains from one sample in a study of T-cell reconstitution after alpha-beta-depleted transplantation in children. TCRdb passed the PCR reads through MiXCR, listing each CDR3 protein once. Of approximately 390,000 distinct CDR3 sequences in the sample, roughly a tenth were seen once. Sequencing used PBMCs from the stem cell graft donor, obtained from the stem cell graft. The receptor set was obtained from a human donor who donated a stem cell graft to a child with acute myeloid leukemia. Both conserved end residues are part of each CDR3. The order of the fields is D gene, J gene, V gene, clone size, CDR3 DNA, CDR3 protein. The D gene is left open where the match is weak. Clone size is stated in some rows and not others, as once, few, many or a class when expanded.

. TRBJ2-1 TRBV20-1 . TGCAGTGCTAGAGATCACCGACACAATGAGCAGTTCTTC CSARDHRHNEQFF
. TRBJ2-7 TRBV29-1 many TGCAGCGTTGAATCGGCGTATTCCTACGAGCAGTACTTC CSVESAYSYEQYF
TRBD1 TRBJ1-2 TRBV12-3/TRBV12-4 . TGTGCCAGCAGTCACCTACTGGGGACAGGGGGCTCTTTTGGGAGCTATGGCTACACCTTC CASSHLLGTGGSFGSYGYTF
. TRBJ2-3 TRBV5-1 . TGCGCCAGCAGCTTGACACCGGCTAGCACAGATACGCAGTATTTT CASSLTPASTDTQYF
TRBD2 TRBJ2-2 TRBV12-3/TRBV12-4 few TGTGCCAGCAGTTTTCAAGCGGGGGGTACCGGGGAGCTGTTTTTT CASSFQAGGTGELFF
TRBD1 TRBJ2-5 TRBV6-1 . TGTGCCAGCATTGTTCCCCTGGGCCACCCATCAACAGGGGGCAGGGAGACCCAGTACTTC CASIVPLGHPSTGGRETQYF
TRBD1 TRBJ1-2 TRBV20-1 many TGCAGTGCTAGGGACAGGGGCCGCGGCTACACCTTC CSARDRGRGYTF
. TRBJ2-1 TRBV20-1 once TGCAGTGCTAGAGATCGGGCAGCTACCTACAATGAGCAGTTCTTC CSARDRAATYNEQFF
TRBD2 TRBJ2-1 TRBV29-1 . TGCAGCGCGGGGGGGATTAGCTCCTACAATGAGCAGTTCTTC CSAGGISSYNEQFF
TRBD1 TRBJ2-1 TRBV5-1 . TGCGCCAGCAGCTTGGGACAGGGTCGGTACAATGAGCAGTTCTTC CASSLGQGRYNEQFF
TRBD2 TRBJ2-3 TRBV5-1 few TGCGCCAGCAGCCTTGGGGGGGTACAAGATACGCAGTATTTT CASSLGGVQDTQYF
. TRBJ1-4 TRBV11-2 . TGTGCCAGCAGCAAACAGGAGAATGAAAAACTGTTTTTT CASSKQENEKLFF
TRBD2 TRBJ2-5 TRBV29-1 few TGCAGCCCATCACTAGCGGGGGGAGAGACCCAGTACTTC CSPSLAGGETQYF
. TRBJ1-2 TRBV4-3 many TGCGCCAGCAGCCAAGATTTTGACCCTTGGGATGGCTACACCTTC CASSQDFDPWDGYTF
. TRBJ2-3 TRBV20-1 few TGCAGTGCACCCAAGGACGGAGTCACAGATACGCAGTATTTT CSAPKDGVTDTQYF
. TRBJ2-7 TRBV30 few TGTGCCTGGAGTGTAGGCGGGGAGCAGTACTTC CAWSVGGEQYF
TRBD2 TRBJ2-1 TRBV12-3/TRBV12-4 . TGTGCCAGCACCTCTTCCGGGGGGAGCTCCTACAATGAGCAGTTCTTC CASTSSGGSSYNEQFF
TRBD1 TRBJ1-5 TRBV6-5 . TGTGCCAGCAGTTCAGGGGGGCGGAATCAGCCCCAGCATTTT CASSSGGRNQPQHF
TRBD1 TRBJ1-2 TRBV9 . TGTGCCAGCAGCGAAACCGGGACAGGATCCTATGGCTACACCTTC CASSETGTGSYGYTF
. TRBJ2-1 TRBV9 few TGTGCCAGCAGCGTCTTCCAAGCGACTGAGCAGTTCTTC CASSVFQATEQFF